The sequence of this T cell receptor beta chain was determined in a study of cytomegalovirus exposure and HLA in healthy donors. Study-wide points: Most subjects' HLA-A and HLA-B alleles were reportedly predicted from TCR beta sequences. The classifier reportedly diagnosed cytomegalovirus status with high sensitivity and specificity. Rarity marked most TCR sequences, yet some public TCRs occurred in many donors.

This CDR3 has 13 residues. Trimming left V 0 bases short and J 8 bases short, with 11 bases between. Germline CDR1 is SGHRS and CDR2 is YFSETQ. With 60 Vbeta and 13 Jbeta primers, the PCR was carried out. Clones were read by immunoSEQ multiplex PCR, and TCRdb kept only the in-frame ones, dropping some. The table shows about 160,000 clones, with more than 70% occurring only once. Notes on this clone: The target antigen is unknown.

The clonotype originates from a man in his sixties in good health and CMV-seronegative. Sample: PBMCs. This chain connects TRBV5-1 to TRBJ1-2; D is possibly TRBD1 (6 bases). CDR3 sequence: CASSLGDTGGYTF. DNA of the CDR3: TGCGCCAGCAGCTTGGGGGACACTGGGGGCTACACCTTC.